Below are 14 T cell receptor beta chains sequenced from a single sample in a study of blood T cell repertoires in COVID-19. The repertoire was sequenced with immunoSEQ multiplex PCR; TCRdb's copy has only in-frame clones and lacks some. This table has about 140,000 clones, over 70% appearing once. Source material: PBMCs or T cells enriched from blood (not recorded which). The receptors were sampled from a man aged 55 to 70 who had recovered from COVID-19.

The V call is TRBV5-1, the J call TRBJ2-3; 9 positions agree with TRBD2. Unmatched junction bases numbered 3, after V lost 2 bases and J lost 2 bases. Germline values: CDR1 SGHRS, CDR2 YFSETQ. CDR3 length: 15 amino acids. This chain's CDR3 is CASSFPSGDTDTQYF. As DNA, the CDR3 is TGCGCCAGCAGCTTTCCTAGCGGGGACACAGATACGCAGTATTTT.

To note about this clone: One junction end disagrees with the germline gene, perhaps due to a read error. The J gene is TRBJ2-1, the V gene TRBV10-3, with 9 bases aligning to TRBD2. The CDR3 has 17 residues. The germline CDR1 and CDR2 sequences are ENHRY and SYGVKD. The CDR3 here is CAISRSRGTSSHNEQFF. The CDR3 coding sequence is TGTGCCATCAGTCGGAGTCGAGGGACTAGCTCCCACAATGAGCAGTTCTTC.

V and J are TRBV11-2 and TRBJ2-4; possible D gene TRBD1, 6 bases. Germline V gives CDR1 SGHAT, CDR2 FQNNGV. CDR3 length equals 16 residues. V shed 5 bases and J shed 3 bases, with 17 bases lying between them. The CDR3 loop is CASSPGVSRDKNIQYF. CDR3 coding DNA: TGTGCCAGCAGCCCAGGGGTATCCAGGGACAAAAACATTCAGTACTTC. Looking up the rest from reference TRBV11-2 and TRBJ2-4 gives the full variable domain: EAGVAQSPRYKIIEKRQSVAFWCNPISGHATLYWYQQILGQGPKLLIQFQNNGVVDDSQLPKDRFSAERLKGVDSTLKIQPAKLEDSAVYLCASSPGVSRDKNIQYFGAGTRLSVL.

This clone came up once. The chain employs TRBV18 and TRBJ1-2; D not certain. Per the germline V gene, CDR1 is KGHSH and CDR2 is LQKENI. The CDR3 is 14 amino acids. V lost 1 base and J 6 bases, leaving 12 bases between the germline ends. CDR3 residues: CASSPRVGGDGYTF. The CDR3 DNA reads TGTGCCAGCTCACCACGGGTTGGAGGCGATGGCTACACCTTC.

The gene calls are TRBV10-3 and TRBJ1-1, with TRBD1 identical over 7 bases. This CDR3 contains 14 residues. CDR1 is ENHRY, CDR2 SYGVKD, per germline. V lost 7 bases to trimming and J lost 1 base; unmatched junction nucleotides: 6. The CDR3 nucleotides are TGTGCCATCAAACAGACAGGGAGGAACACTGAAGCTTTCTTT. Its protein product is CAIKQTGRNTEAFF.

The V and J genes are TRBV11-3 and TRBJ2-1; TRBD2 is a possible D gene (5 bases). The CDR3 sequence is 15 residues long. V was shortened by 3 bases and J by 4 bases, with 13 bases between the two germline ends. Germline V gene lookup returns CDR1 SGHNT and CDR2 YENEEA. Here the CDR3 reads CASSLGSAGYNEQFF. In nucleotides, the CDR3 is TGTGCCAGCAGCTTGGGAAGCGCGGGTTACAATGAGCAGTTCTTC.

CDR3 protein: CASNLGTGANEQFF. CDR3 in DNA: TGTGCCAGCAATTTAGGGACAGGGGCCAATGAGCAGTTCTTC. This chain links TRBV9 with TRBJ2-1; 10 bases agree with TRBD1. V shed 6 bases and J 6 bases; nucleotides not matched to a gene: 6. CDR1 is SGDLS, CDR2 YYNGEE, per germline. The CDR3 sequence is 14 residues long.

The rearrangement links TRBV27 to TRBJ1-1, with D hard to call. The CDR3 runs to 16 residues. The germline V gene has CDR1 MNHEY and CDR2 SMNVEV (reference sequence). Between the trimmed V and J ends, which lost 2 bases and 5 bases, there was a span of 18 bases. CDR3 region: CASSLTSRGRGTEAFF. In DNA, the CDR3 is TGTGCCAGCAGTTTAACGAGCCGAGGGCGCGGGACTGAAGCTTTCTTT.

V is TRBV2 and J is TRBJ1-3; D is undetermined. Germline loops: CDR1 SNHLY, CDR2 FYNNEI. The CDR3 sequence is 15 residues long. Trimming took 3 bases from V and 0 from J, leaving 9 bases between them. The CDR3 DNA reads TGTGCCAGCAGTGAGGCGGGCCGCTCTGGAAACACCATATATTTT. Its protein is CASSEAGRSGNTIYF. Based on the CDR3 plus reference TRBV2 and TRBJ1-3, the full variable domain is EPEVTQTPSHQVTQMGQEVILRCVPISNHLYFYWYRQILGQKVEFLVSFYNNEISEKSEIFDDQFSVERPDGSNFTLKIRSTKLEDSAMYFCASSEAGRSGNTIYFGEGSWLTVV.

In nucleotides, the CDR3 is TGTGCCAGTAGTTCTACTAGCGGGAGATGGTTCGCAGATACGCAGTATTTT. Its protein is CASSSTSGRWFADTQYF. The rearrangement joins TRBV19 to TRBJ2-3; 11 nucleotides line up with TRBD2. The germline CDR1 and CDR2 sequences are LNHDA and SQIVND (reference sequence). V lost 5 bases, J lost 4 bases, and 11 bases stayed unmatched. This CDR3 is built from 17 residues.

J is TRBJ2-7 and V is TRBV11-1, with D perhaps TRBD2 (5 bases). CDR1 SGHAT and CDR2 FQDESV come from the germline V gene (reference sequence). The CDR3 length is 16 residues. V lost 1 base to trimming and J lost 1 base, with 14 bases between them. CDR3 sequence: CASSLVTGSISYEQYF. Written as DNA, the CDR3 is TGTGCCAGCAGCTTAGTTACGGGGTCGATTTCCTACGAGCAGTACTTC.

V is TRBV7-3 and J is TRBJ2-1, with unresolved D. The germline gives CDR1 SGHTA, CDR2 FQGTGA. V was cut by 4 bases and J by 3 bases, with 10 bases left in between. This CDR3 spans 14 amino acids. Here the CDR3 reads CASSSSRNYNEQFF. The DNA for the CDR3 is TGTGCCAGCAGCTCCTCTAGGAACTACAATGAGCAGTTCTTC.

V and J are TRBV7-2 and TRBJ2-7; TRBD1 matches at 7 bases. CDR3 length: 13 residues. With V trimmed by 7 bases and J by 7 bases, 10 bases remained unmatched. CDR1 and CDR2 (germline): SGHTA, FQGNSA. The CDR3 loop is CASNQLGGGEQYF. The CDR3 DNA reads TGTGCCAGCAACCAACTAGGGGGCGGGGAGCAGTACTTC.

The rearrangement links TRBV24-1 to TRBJ1-5, with D uncertain. CDR3 length: 13 residues. Germline loops: CDR1 KGHDR, CDR2 SFDVKD. Trimming removed 4 bases at V and 5 bases at J, with 8 bases between. CDR3 in amino acids: CATSESVDQPQHF. The DNA for the CDR3 is TGTGCCACCAGTGAAAGCGTTGATCAGCCCCAGCATTTT.